Following are 29 T cell receptor beta chains from one sample sequenced in a study of T-cell reconstitution after alpha-beta-depleted transplantation in children. Unique molecular identifiers were incorporated during preparation of the TCRbeta library. TCRdb re-called the PCR reads with MiXCR, one entry per CDR3 protein. The table records 600,000 to 700,000 distinct CDR3 sequences, 15% to 20% of them present only once. The material sequenced was PBMCs from the stem cell graft donor, taken from the stem cell graft. The receptors shown here come from a human donor who donated a stem cell graft to a child with acute myeloid leukemia.

V gene TRBV7-8 combines with J gene TRBJ1-4; 8 nucleotides align to TRBD1. The CDR3 runs 17 residues. Per germline, CDR1 SGHVS and CDR2 FQNEAQ. V was pared by 6 bases and J by 4 bases, with 13 bases of the junction left unmatched. CDR3 nucleotides: TGTGCCAGCAGTTCACCCGACAGGGGCCTACTTAATGAAAAACTGTTTTTT. Translated: CASSSPDRGLLNEKLFF. The full variable domain, with the rest looked up from reference TRBV7-8 and TRBJ1-4, is GAGVSQSPRYKVAKRGQDVALRCDPISGHVSLFWYQQALGQGPEFLTYFQNEAQLDKSGLPSDRFFAERPEGSVSTLKIQRTQQEDSAVYLCASSSPDRGLLNEKLFFGSGTQLSVL.

At least ten counts were recorded for this clonotype. CDR3 amino acids: CSAREQGFGTNEKLFF. As DNA, the CDR3 is TGCAGTGCTAGAGAGCAGGGGTTTGGAACTAATGAAAAACTGTTTTTT. The chain has TRBV20-1 and TRBJ1-4; D is perhaps TRBD1 (6 bases). CDR1 and CDR2 from the germline V gene are DFQATT and SNEGSKA (reference sequence). Deletions cut 0 bases from V and 1 base from J, with 12 bases between. The CDR3 loop spans 16 amino acids.

Remarks on this clonotype: Possible read error: a much larger clone is one base away. Because the CDR3 is missing its conserved closing phenylalanine or tryptophan, this is likely a read error. The chain joins TRBV12-3 or TRBV12-4 to TRBJ1-1; D might be TRBD1 (6 bases). The CDR3 contains 12 residues. V was cut by 5 bases and J by 6 bases, with 10 bases left in between. This CDR3 reads CASSPGAAEAFI. The CDR3 nucleotides read TGTGCCAGCAGTCCAGGGGCGGCTGAAGCTTTCATT.

In this sample, this clonotype turned up a few times. The chain combines TRBV5-6 with TRBJ2-7; D might be TRBD1 (7 bases). CDR1 is SGHDT, CDR2 YYEEEE, per germline. CDR3 length: 18 amino acids. Trimming shortened V by 0 bases and J by 3 bases, and 22 bases separated the two germline ends. The CDR3 is CASSLEFYGGTEDYEQYF. CDR3 DNA sequence: TGTGCCAGCAGCTTGGAGTTTTATGGCGGGACAGAAGACTACGAGCAGTACTTC.

This clonotype came up a few times. The V call is TRBV20-1, the J call TRBJ2-7, with 7 bases matching TRBD2. CDR1 and CDR2 from the germline V gene are DFQATT and SNEGSKA (reference sequence). V shed 8 bases and J 2 bases; nucleotides not matched to a gene: 9. This CDR3 is built from 13 residues. Here the CDR3 DNA reads TGCAGTCCCCGGGACTACGTAACCTACGAGCAGTACTTC. Residues: CSPRDYVTYEQYF.

This clonotype has ten or more counts. This chain connects TRBV20-1 to TRBJ2-3, with TRBD2 matching over 9 bases. Germline assignment: CDR1 DFQATT and CDR2 SNEGSKA (reference sequence). The CDR3 is 15 residues long. The J segment lost 4 bases and the V segment lost 0 bases, leaving 5 bases of the junction unmatched. CDR3 amino acids: CSAREGTSRADTQYF. The CDR3 DNA is TGCAGTGCTAGAGAAGGGACTAGCAGGGCAGATACGCAGTATTTT.

The chain couples TRBV2 to TRBJ2-1, with D perhaps being TRBD1 or TRBD2 (5 bases each). V dropped 3 bases and J dropped 4 bases, with 13 bases sitting between them. Germline CDR1 and CDR2: SNHLY and FYNNEI. The CDR3 extends over 15 amino acids. CDR3 coding DNA: TGTGCCAGCAGTGAGGAAGGGACGTTGTACAATGAGCAGTTCTTC. Translation gives CASSEEGTLYNEQFF.

This clonotype was recorded a few times. V gene TRBV12-3 or TRBV12-4 combines with J gene TRBJ1-1; maybe TRBD1 (5 bases). Trimming cost V 6 bases and J 1 base, with 9 bases left between them. This CDR3 contains 13 residues. CDR3 amino acids: CASSTDTNTEAFF. CDR3 in DNA: TGTGCCAGCAGCACGGACACGAACACTGAAGCTTTCTTT.

This clonotype showed up just a few times. V and J are TRBV13 and TRBJ2-3, with TRBD2 matching over 11 bases. CDR3 length: 19 residues. V gave up 4 bases and J gave up 4 bases; unmatched junction bases: 16. Germline CDR1 and CDR2: PRHDT and FYEKMQ (reference sequence). The CDR3 loop is CASSSRILAGVSRADTQYF. CDR3 nucleotides: TGTGCCAGCAGCTCCCGAATACTAGCGGGGGTGAGCAGGGCAGATACGCAGTATTTT.

J is TRBJ2-1 and V is TRBV3-1; 7 bases match TRBD2. This CDR3 is 15 amino acids long. The V segment lost 0 bases and the J segment 9 bases; nucleotides outside the gene matches: 8. Germline V gene lookup returns CDR1 LGHDT and CDR2 YNNKEL (reference sequence). The CDR3 nucleotides are TGTGCCAGCAGCCAAGATCACGGGGGGAAGGGTGAGCAGTTCTTC. Amino acids: CASSQDHGGKGEQFF.

A few counts support this clonotype. This chain joins TRBV5-1 and TRBJ1-3, with D maybe TRBD1 (5 bases). The CDR3 sequence is 15 residues long. V was trimmed by 4 bases and J by 4 bases, leaving 15 bases between them. Germline CDR1 is SGHRS and CDR2 is YFSETQ. The CDR3 here is CASSLDSDTGNTIYF. The CDR3 bases are TGCGCCAGCAGCCTAGACAGCGACACAGGAAACACCATATATTTT.

This clonotype has a count of ten or more. The chain links TRBV9 to TRBJ1-2; no firm D call. V was clipped by 2 bases and J by 0 bases, with 5 bases between them. This CDR3 has 13 residues. Germline CDR1 is SGDLS and CDR2 is YYNGEE. CDR3 in DNA: TGTGCCAGCAGCGTCGGGACTAACTATGGCTACACCTTC. It translates to CASSVGTNYGYTF. Together with reference TRBV9 and TRBJ1-2, the CDR3 gives the full variable domain: DSGVTQTPKHLITATGQRVTLRCSPRSGDLSVYWYQQSLDQGLQFLIQYYNGEERAKGNILERFSAQQFPDLHSELNLSSLELGDSALYFCASSVGTNYGYTFGSGTRLTVV.

This clonotype was observed a few times. The rearrangement uses TRBV7-6 and TRBJ2-1; possibly TRBD1 or TRBD2 for D (6 bases each). With 5 bases removed from V and 6 bases from J, the gap between germline ends came to 11 bases. This CDR3 is built from 13 residues. In germline, CDR1 is SGHVS, CDR2 FNYEAQ. The chain's CDR3 is CASSIRGVNEQFF. CDR3 coding DNA: TGTGCCAGCAGCATAAGGGGGGTCAATGAGCAGTTCTTC.

This clonotype was seen many times. The chain has TRBV20-1 and TRBJ1-4; 9 positions agree with TRBD1. CDR1 and CDR2 (germline): DFQATT, SNEGSKA (reference sequence). The CDR3 has 15 residues. V lost 6 bases, J lost 2 bases, and 7 bases stayed unmatched. CDR3 bases: TGCAGTGCCCCACGACAGGGGGAGACTAATGAAAAACTGTTTTTT. Amino acids: CSAPRQGETNEKLFF.

This clonotype has a count of ten or more. The chain recombines TRBV27 with TRBJ1-5; a weak D match, TRBD1 (5 bases). CDR1 MNHEY and CDR2 SMNVEV come from the germline V gene (reference sequence). The ends were cut back, 6 bases at V and 1 base at J, with 10 bases in the middle. This CDR3 region has 14 residues. The DNA for the CDR3 is TGTGCCAGCAGGATGACAGTGAGCAATCAGCCCCAGCATTTT. This translates into CASRMTVSNQPQHF.

The V gene is TRBV27, the J gene TRBJ1-2, with 9 bases lining up with TRBD1. Losses at the gene ends were 8 bases for V and 4 bases for J; bases not matched to a gene: 8. CDR1 and CDR2 from the germline V gene are MNHEY and SMNVEV (reference sequence). The CDR3 has 14 residues. CDR3 coding DNA: TGTGCCAGCGGCCGGGACAGGGATGGCTATGGCTACACCTTC. Protein product: CASGRDRDGYGYTF.

This clonotype was detected only a few times. V gene TRBV2 combines with J gene TRBJ1-1; the D gene is possibly TRBD1 (5 bases). Germline V lookup: CDR1 SNHLY, CDR2 FYNNEI. The CDR3 has 14 amino acids. V lost 1 base to trimming and J lost 4 bases, with 10 bases between them. The CDR3 loop reads CASSEVRGGTEAFF. DNA of the CDR3: TGTGCCAGCAGTGAAGTAAGGGGAGGCACTGAAGCTTTCTTT. Supplemented by reference TRBV2 and TRBJ1-1, the full variable domain reads EPEVTQTPSHQVTQMGQEVILRCVPISNHLYFYWYRQILGQKVEFLVSFYNNEISEKSEIFDDQFSVERPDGSNFTLKIRSTKLEDSAMYFCASSEVRGGTEAFFGQGTRLTVV.

V gene TRBV6-1 combines with J gene TRBJ2-7, with TRBD1 as a possible D gene (6 bases). The CDR3 spans 14 residues. The V and J ends lost 0 bases and 3 bases respectively, with 9 bases between them. Germline lookup yields CDR1 MNHNS and CDR2 SASEGT. The CDR3 sequence: CASSEAARGYEQYF. The DNA for the CDR3 is TGTGCCAGCAGTGAAGCGGCCAGGGGCTACGAGCAGTACTTC.

Comments on this clonotype: One end of the junction is discordant with germline, which a read error may explain. V gene TRBV20-1 combines with J gene TRBJ2-7; no firm D call. The CDR3 is made up of 15 amino acids. Germline V gene sequence: CDR1 DFQATT, CDR2 SNEGSKA (reference sequence). The CDR3 region is CCARDPAGPTYEQYF. The CDR3, as DNA: TGCTGTGCTAGAGATCCGGCAGGACCGACCTACGAGCAGTACTTC.

The J gene is TRBJ1-1, the V gene TRBV5-1; 7 bases are shared with TRBD1. The CDR3 length is 16 residues. V was clipped by 7 bases and J by 1 base; unmatched bases: 13. The germline gives CDR1 SGHRS, CDR2 YFSETQ. CDR3 sequence: CASAPSSTGTNTEAFF. CDR3 DNA: TGCGCCAGCGCGCCCTCCTCGACAGGGACGAACACTGAAGCTTTCTTT.

This chain links TRBV5-1 with TRBJ2-1; the D gene is possibly TRBD1 (6 bases). The V end lost 2 bases, the J end lost 2 bases, and 17 bases lay between the germline ends. This CDR3 has 17 residues. The germline CDR1 and CDR2 sequences are SGHRS and YFSETQ. The CDR3, as DNA: TGCGCCAGCAGCTTAGAGCCGGGACACGGCCCCTACAATGAGCAGTTCTTC. Protein product: CASSLEPGHGPYNEQFF. Full variable domain (outside the CDR3, taken from reference TRBV5-1 and TRBJ2-1): KAGVTQTPRYLIKTRGQQVTLSCSPISGHRSVSWYQQTPGQGLQFLFEYFSETQRNKGNFPGRFSGRQFSNSRSEMNVSTLELGDSALYLCASSLEPGHGPYNEQFFGPGTRLTVL.

The rearrangement uses TRBV12-3 or TRBV12-4 and TRBJ2-3, with D perhaps matching TRBD1 (9 bases). CDR3 length: 16 residues. The ends were cut back, 5 bases at V and 5 bases at J, with 20 bases in the middle. CDR3 DNA sequence: TGTGCCAGCAGTCCCGTGGGGACAGGGACTAGAGATACGCAGTATTTT. Protein: CASSPVGTGTRDTQYF.

This clonotype came up many times. The chain recombines TRBV20-1 with TRBJ2-3, with 9 positions matching TRBD2. This CDR3 has 15 amino acids. The junction had 7 bases not matched to a gene; V was cut back by 0 bases and J by 6 bases. CDR1 and CDR2 from the germline V gene are DFQATT and SNEGSKA (reference sequence). CDR3 DNA sequence: TGCAGTGCTAGAGAAATTAGCGGGGGATTGGATACGCAGTATTTT. It yields the protein CSAREISGGLDTQYF.

The chain links TRBV10-1 to TRBJ2-2; 9 nucleotides match TRBD2. This CDR3 spans 17 amino acids. The J segment lost 4 bases and the V segment lost 6 bases, leaving 12 bases of the junction unmatched. The germline V gene has CDR1 WNHNN and CDR2 SYGVQD (reference sequence). CDR3 loop: CASSPVAVAGVTGELFF. Written as DNA, the CDR3 is TGCGCCAGCAGCCCCGTCGCGGTAGCGGGGGTCACCGGGGAGCTGTTTTTT.

This clonotype was picked up a small number of times. The chain recombines TRBV29-1 with TRBJ1-4; unclear D gene. The CDR3 consists of 14 residues. Germline assignment: CDR1 SQVTM and CDR2 ANQGSEA. V was clipped by 0 bases and J by 7 bases, with 12 bases between them. The CDR3 sequence is CSVEDRGVSEKLFF. CDR3 sequence (DNA): TGCAGCGTTGAAGATCGTGGAGTCTCTGAAAAACTGTTTTTT.

Comments on this clonotype: Because the CDR3 is missing its conserved closing phenylalanine or tryptophan, this is likely a read error. The CDR3 DNA reads as TGTGCCAGCAGCTTAGAAGGCTCCATCACCGAAGCTTTCTCT. Protein: CASSLEGSITEAFS. The chain couples TRBV11-2 to TRBJ1-1; D remains unclear. This CDR3 comprises 14 residues. From germline, CDR1 is SGHAT and CDR2 FQNNGV. The V end was cut by 0 bases, the J end by 8 bases, with 13 bases between.

This clonotype was detected ten times or more. V is TRBV11-2 and J is TRBJ2-3; TRBD2 agrees at 7 bases. With V trimmed by 5 bases and J by 0 bases, 5 bases remained unmatched. The CDR3 has 15 residues. The germline V gene encodes CDR1 SGHAT and CDR2 FQNNGV. CDR3 sequence (DNA): TGTGCCAGCAGCCTCACTAGCGCAAGCACAGATACGCAGTATTTT. Translated, it gives CASSLTSASTDTQYF.

This clonotype was detected many times. This chain uses TRBV20-1 with TRBJ2-5; 10 nucleotides line up with TRBD2. Germline lookup yields CDR1 DFQATT and CDR2 SNEGSKA (reference sequence). The CDR3 spans 15 residues. J gave up 5 bases and V 7 bases, and 13 bases lay outside the gene matches. Here the CDR3 DNA reads TGCAGTGTCAGGGGGAGCGGGGGGGAGTCCGAGACCCAGTACTTC. It yields the protein CSVRGSGGESETQYF.

About this clonotype itself: The missing conserved phenylalanine or tryptophan at the end of this CDR3 makes a read error likely. CDR3 amino acids: CASRPPGQGIKQYS. CDR3 bases: TGTGCCAGCAGACCTCCGGGACAGGGTATAAAGCAGTACTCC. This rearrangement joins TRBV7-8 to TRBJ2-7, with 9 positions matching TRBD1. With V trimmed by 6 bases and J by 8 bases, 11 bases remained unmatched. CDR1 SGHVS and CDR2 FQNEAQ come from the germline V gene. The CDR3 extends over 14 amino acids.